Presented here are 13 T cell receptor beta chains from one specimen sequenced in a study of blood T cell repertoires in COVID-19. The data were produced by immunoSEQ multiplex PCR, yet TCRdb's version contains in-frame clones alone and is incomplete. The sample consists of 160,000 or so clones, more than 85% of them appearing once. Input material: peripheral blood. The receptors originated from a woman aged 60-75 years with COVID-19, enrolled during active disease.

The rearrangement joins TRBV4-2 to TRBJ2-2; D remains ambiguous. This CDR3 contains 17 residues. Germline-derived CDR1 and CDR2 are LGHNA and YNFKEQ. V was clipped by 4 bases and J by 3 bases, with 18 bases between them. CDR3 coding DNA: TGTGCCAGCAGCCCTACTTACTTAGCAGACGACACCGGGGAGCTGTTTTTT. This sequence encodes CASSPTYLADDTGELFF.

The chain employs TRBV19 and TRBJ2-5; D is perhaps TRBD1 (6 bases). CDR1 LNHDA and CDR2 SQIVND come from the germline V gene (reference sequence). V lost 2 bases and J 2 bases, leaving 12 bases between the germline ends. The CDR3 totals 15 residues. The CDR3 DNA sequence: TGTGCCAGTAGTATAATCAGGGGATCTCAAGAGACCCAGTACTTC. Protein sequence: CASSIIRGSQETQYF.

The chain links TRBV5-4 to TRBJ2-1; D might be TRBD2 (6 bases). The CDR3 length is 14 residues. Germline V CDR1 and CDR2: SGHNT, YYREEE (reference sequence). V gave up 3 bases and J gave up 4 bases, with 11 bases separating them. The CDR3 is CASSWRGLYNEQFF. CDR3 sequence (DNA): TGTGCCAGCAGCTGGCGGGGCCTATACAATGAGCAGTTCTTC.

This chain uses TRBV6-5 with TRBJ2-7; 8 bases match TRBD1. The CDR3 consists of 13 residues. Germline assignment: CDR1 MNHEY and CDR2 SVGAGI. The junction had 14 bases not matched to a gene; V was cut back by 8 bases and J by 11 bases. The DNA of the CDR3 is TGTGCCAGCTCAAATGCGCCCTGGACAGGGAAGTACTTC. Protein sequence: CASSNAPWTGKYF.

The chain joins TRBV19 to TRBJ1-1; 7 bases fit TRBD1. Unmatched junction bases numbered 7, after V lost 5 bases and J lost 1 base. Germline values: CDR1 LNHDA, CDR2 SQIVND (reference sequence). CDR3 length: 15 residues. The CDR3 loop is CASSVQGVGNTEAFF. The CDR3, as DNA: TGTGCCAGTAGTGTTCAGGGGGTCGGGAACACTGAAGCTTTCTTT. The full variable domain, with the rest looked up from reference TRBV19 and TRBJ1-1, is DGGITQSPKYLFRKEGQNVTLSCEQNLNHDAMYWYRQDPGQGLRLIYYSQIVNDFQKGDIAEGYSVSREKKESFPLTVTSAQKNPTAFYLCASSVQGVGNTEAFFGQGTRLTVV.

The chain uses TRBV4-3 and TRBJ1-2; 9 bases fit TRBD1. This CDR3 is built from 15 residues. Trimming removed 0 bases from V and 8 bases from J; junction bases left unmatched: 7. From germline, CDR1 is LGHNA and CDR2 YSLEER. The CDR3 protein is CASSQDSGTGRGYTF. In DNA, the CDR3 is TGCGCCAGCAGCCAAGATTCCGGGACAGGGCGAGGCTACACCTTC.

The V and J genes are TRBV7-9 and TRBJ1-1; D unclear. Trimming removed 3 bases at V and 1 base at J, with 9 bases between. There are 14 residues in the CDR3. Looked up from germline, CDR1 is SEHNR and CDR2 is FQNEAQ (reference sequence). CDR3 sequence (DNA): TGTGCCAGCAGCTTCGGGTTTGGGAACACTGAAGCTTTCTTT. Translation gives CASSFGFGNTEAFF.

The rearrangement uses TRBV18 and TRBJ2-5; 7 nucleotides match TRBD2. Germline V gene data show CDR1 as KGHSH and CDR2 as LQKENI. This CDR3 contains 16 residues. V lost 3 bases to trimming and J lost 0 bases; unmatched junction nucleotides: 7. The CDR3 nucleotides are TGTGCCAGCTCACCCCCCCATAGCGGGTACCAAGAGACCCAGTACTTC. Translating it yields CASSPPHSGYQETQYF.

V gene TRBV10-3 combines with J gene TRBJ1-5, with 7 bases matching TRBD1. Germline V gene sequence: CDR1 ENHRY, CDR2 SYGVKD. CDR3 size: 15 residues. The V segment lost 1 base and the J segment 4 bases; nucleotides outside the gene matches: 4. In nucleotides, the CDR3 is TGTGCCATCAGTGAGTATTCAGGGGGGAATCAGCCCCAGCATTTT. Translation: CAISEYSGGNQPQHF.

The chain's CDR3 is CAISESGEGSYGYTF. In DNA form, the CDR3 reads TGTGCCATCAGTGAGTCAGGGGAAGGTTCCTATGGCTACACCTTC. The chain links TRBV10-3 to TRBJ1-2; D is perhaps TRBD1 (5 bases). This CDR3 comprises 15 residues. Germline CDR1 ENHRY, CDR2 SYGVKD. V was trimmed by 0 bases and J by 4 bases, leaving 12 bases between them.

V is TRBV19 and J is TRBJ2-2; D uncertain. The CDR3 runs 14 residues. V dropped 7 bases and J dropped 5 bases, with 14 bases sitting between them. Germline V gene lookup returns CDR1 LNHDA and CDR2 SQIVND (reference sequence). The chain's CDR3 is CASTPDTKTGELFF. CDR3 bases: TGTGCCAGTACGCCAGATACAAAGACCGGGGAGCTGTTTTTT.

The CDR3 DNA is TGTGCCAGTAGTATCGGGATAGCGGGGACACCAAGGTGGCAGTTCTTC. Protein: CASSIGIAGTPRWQFF. V usage is TRBV19 and J usage is TRBJ2-1; TRBD2 aligns across 8 bases. From germline, CDR1 is LNHDA and CDR2 SQIVND (reference sequence). The CDR3 extends over 16 amino acids. The ends lost 3 bases at V and 12 bases at J; junction bases unmatched: 16.

The CDR3 reads CASSGATGATEAFF. DNA for the CDR3: TGTGCCAGCAGTGGAGCCACAGGCGCCACTGAAGCTTTCTTT. The V call is TRBV6-1, the J call TRBJ1-1, with D perhaps TRBD1 (5 bases). The V gene lost 4 bases and the J gene lost 4 bases, with 13 bases spanning the gap. This CDR3 spans 14 amino acids. Germline V gives CDR1 MNHNS, CDR2 SASEGT.